This T cell receptor (beta chain) was sequenced for a study of blood T cells in healthy people across ages. Study-wide results and caveats: Measured against age, TCR beta diversity per million T cells decreased in a roughly linear manner.

It was with a sample-barcoded 5' primer and a J-beta primer mix that a second PCR of roughly 7 to 12 cycles was run. There were at least 2.5 million CDR3-containing paired-end reads obtained from each sample. TCRdb re-analysed the 5' RACE reads in MiXCR, keeping a single row per CDR3 protein. Altogether about 650,000 distinct CDR3 sequences are present, over 40% being singletons, with the ten largest covering approximately 13%. With 3 bases clipped from V and 3 bases from J, the junction kept 17 bases outside the gene matches. The germline gives CDR1 SGHDN, CDR2 FVKESK. The CDR3 is 18 amino acids. On this clonotype itself: Antigen specificity is unknown.

The sample consisted of blood. The chain recombines TRBV14 with TRBJ2-7; 7 bases map to TRBD1. The receptor's source is an elderly woman in good health. CDR3 in DNA: TGTGCCAGCAGCCAGTCCCCCTCCCGGGACAGATCGTACTACGAGCAGTACTTC. Protein product: CASSQSPSRDRSYYEQYF.